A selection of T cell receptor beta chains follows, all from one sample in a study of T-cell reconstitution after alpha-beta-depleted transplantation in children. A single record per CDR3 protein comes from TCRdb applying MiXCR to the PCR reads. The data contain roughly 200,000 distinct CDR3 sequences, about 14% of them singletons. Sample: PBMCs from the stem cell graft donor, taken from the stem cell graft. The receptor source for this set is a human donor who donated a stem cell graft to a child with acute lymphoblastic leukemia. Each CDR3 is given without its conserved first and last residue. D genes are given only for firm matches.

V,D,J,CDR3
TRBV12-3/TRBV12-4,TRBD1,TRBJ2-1,ASSRRQGASNNEQF
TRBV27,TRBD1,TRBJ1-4,ASGNIQGVGEKLF
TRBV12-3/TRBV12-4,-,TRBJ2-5,ASSLGGSQETQY
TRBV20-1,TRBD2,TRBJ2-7,SAPTSGGSYEQY
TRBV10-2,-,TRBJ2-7,ASSEPQGGYEQY
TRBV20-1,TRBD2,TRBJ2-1,SAGRFAGGPLEQF
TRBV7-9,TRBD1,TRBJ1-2,ASSLLGQGRNT
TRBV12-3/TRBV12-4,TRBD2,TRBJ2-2,ASSLLAGEGSTGELF
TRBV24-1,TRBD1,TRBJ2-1,ATSDLEVRGQGRENEQF
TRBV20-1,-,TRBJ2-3,SAGRAVDVSTDTQY
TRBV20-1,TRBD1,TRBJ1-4,SADRQGNKKLF
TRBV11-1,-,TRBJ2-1,ASSLGKGPTLSSYNEQF
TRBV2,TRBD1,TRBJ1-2,ASSERGGQGADGYT
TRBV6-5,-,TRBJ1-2,ASSLPGDDYGYT
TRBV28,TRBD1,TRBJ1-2,ASSETGTANYGYT
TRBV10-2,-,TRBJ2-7,ASSSGNSYEQY
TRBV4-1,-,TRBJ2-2,ASSQGQGLGNTGELF
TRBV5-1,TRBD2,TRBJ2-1,ASSSTSGTNEQF
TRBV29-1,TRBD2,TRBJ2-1,SATSDHNEQF
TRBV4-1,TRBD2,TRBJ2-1,ASSQYTSENEQF
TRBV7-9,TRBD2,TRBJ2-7,ASSLGGGRAGEQY
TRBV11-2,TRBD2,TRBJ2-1,ASSLLGLAGANEQF
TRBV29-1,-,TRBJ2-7,SVWSSASGGNVYEQY
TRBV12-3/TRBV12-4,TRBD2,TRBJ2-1,ASSYGTSLGNEQF
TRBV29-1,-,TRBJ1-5,SVRPRDSSNQPQH